Detailed here is one TCR beta chain. This entry comes from a study of blood T cell repertoires in COVID-19. Overall study: The United States, Italy and Spain supplied acute and convalescent COVID-19 samples. PBMCs, B-cell-depleted T cells, or T cells provided the cDNA or gDNA that made up the material.

In the authors' workflow: It was from reference gene primer amplification that nucleated cell counts were estimated. This table comes from immunoSEQ multiplex PCR, and its TCRdb copy is limited to in-frame clones, with some not included. For V, J and clone size, that table is used; D and trimming come from the DNA. The sample lists under 80,000 clones; around nine tenths were seen once. Germline CDR1 SGHVS, CDR2 FQNEAQ. After removal of 6 bases from V and 1 base from J, the junction contained 10 bases not matched to a gene. The CDR3 sequence is 16 residues long. The specimen sequenced was peripheral blood. The source is a human donor in a cohort sampled during active COVID-19. The chain carries TRBV7-8 and TRBJ2-7; 9 nucleotides line up with TRBD2. The chain's CDR3 is CASSPWGREGSYEQYF. CDR3 coding DNA: TGTGCCAGCAGTCCTTGGGGGCGGGAGGGTTCCTACGAGCAGTACTTC.